This T cell receptor (beta chain) was sequenced in a study of T cell responses to AZD1222 COVID-19 vaccine (dated by TCRdb to the early 2020s). About the study as a whole: AZD1222 recipients given second doses at about 4 weeks or at about 12 weeks were pooled, since spike-specific TCR depth and breadth were not found to differ between the two schedules. Trial participants were enrolled into age subgroups of 18-55, 56-69 and 70-plus years, which contained around 150, 29 and 61 TCR-sequenced participants, respectively. TCR sequencing was performed for 230 to 250 trial participants, of whom about 200 were given two doses of AZD1222 and around 25 were given two doses of MenACWY control vaccine. Beyond this particular receptor, the publication reports: Because no samples from the day 14 peak response were available, repertoires could be characterized only after the peak T cell response. After two AZD1222 doses, both the breadth and the depth of spike-specific TCRs were significantly higher than at day 0 and than in MenACWY recipients. Most participants were white British and females outnumbered males, and the authors suggested that clonal diversity may have been underestimated. The 56-69-year group was small, and its depth increase did not reach significance, likely because of low power. Epitopes outside the regions mutated in the B.1.351 and B.1.1.7 variants were reportedly recognized by nearly half of the unique spike-specific TCRs. Conclusions about previously exposed vaccinees were limited because only 6 or 7 AZD1222 recipients were SARS-CoV-2 seropositive at baseline. CD4 TCRs associated with the vaccine covered the entire spike protein, and the dominant responses were in regions 160-218 and 743-854.

The CDR3 goes from the cysteine to the phenylalanine over 15 residues. The entry retains the CDR3 DNA only, 45 bases that are in frame from base 1. V drops 4 bases and J drops 5 bases, leaving 17 bases in between. The germline V gene provides CDR1 MGHRA and CDR2 YSYEKL. The CDR3 regions of human TCRbeta chains were analyzed by immunosequencing. The study's processing was this. Repertoire TCRs were checked for matches against a reference library of SARS-CoV-2-specific TCRs that had been generated using the MIRA antigen-specificity platform. Breadth was defined as the fraction of unique TCRs that were SARS-CoV-2-associated. Depth was defined as the fraction of total T cells that were SARS-CoV-2-associated. Using the MIRA data, each spike-specific TCR was assigned both to the spike region to which the TCR was reactive and to a CD4 or CD8 class. Log10-transformed breadth and depth values were compared by one-way ANOVA with Sidak's multiple comparisons tests. Imported from immuneACCESS, the table was reduced by TCRdb to in-frame sequences with V and J called. These copies leave out some clones; in studies compared against another copy, an unresolved V gene accounts for under half, and the cause of the remainder is not known. The DNA was the basis for D and trimming; V, J and clone size are from that table. The sample includes 110,000 to 150,000 clones, with just under 95% observed a single time. In total, the top ten clones hold around 1.7% of the sample.

According to the study, the label for this sample's time point signals: baseline before first vaccination. The vaccinee samples were drawn from two UK trials, COV001 and COV002, one of which was a single-blind randomized controlled phase 2/3 trial testing AZD1222 (ChAdOx1 nCoV-19) in healthy adults. For TCRbeta chain sequencing, PBMC samples from trial participants were taken at day 0 and at day 28 after the second dose. Turning to this clone: This clone's antigen is unknown. Base quality data are lacking; no much larger clone is found one base away.

This receptor chain uses TRBV4-1 and TRBJ1-2; a tentative D match to TRBD1 spans 6 bases. This receptor was identified in an adult in good health. The sample in question was peripheral blood, obtained on day 0 of AZD1222 vaccination. The CDR3 is CASSPGHTRNYGYTF. The nucleotide sequence is TGCGCCAGCAGCCCGGGACATACTCGAAATTATGGCTACACCTTC.